This T cell receptor (beta chain) appears in the sequencing data of a study of tumor-infiltrating lymphocytes in primary liver carcinoma. Reverse transcription of approximately 0.55 ug total RNA with a constant-region primer produced TCR beta cDNA. Library construction for TCR beta comprised three nested multiplex PCR rounds performed with slightly modified ARM-PCR. Both of the initial two PCR rounds ran for around 9 cycles and employed TRBV1-TRBV30 forward primers alongside a C-beta reverse primer. In TCRdb, the multiplex PCR reads were re-called with MiXCR into one record per CDR3 protein. The sample lists around 78,000 distinct CDR3 sequences, over 70% seen once, with roughly 13% in the top ten. Taking roughly 20-32 mg of unsorted bulk tissue, the authors co-extracted RNA and DNA. Primary liver carcinomas in the patients were surgically resected. This clonotype was seen many times. V lost 5 bases and J lost 5, with 14 bases in between. This CDR3 is built from 14 residues. Germline lookup yields CDR1 MNHEY and CDR2 SVGEGT.

The origin of this receptor is a woman aged 55-75 years with primary liver carcinoma and hepatitis B virus infection. The chain has TRBV6-2 or TRBV6-3 and TRBJ2-3; D might be TRBD1 or TRBD2, each matching 6 bases. What was sequenced was liver tumor tissue from sampling region 4. The subset here: tumor region T4, right-lateral pole. CDR3: CASSPRLGGDTQYF. Written as DNA, the CDR3 is TGTGCCAGCAGTCCCAGACTAGGGGGAGATACGCAGTATTTT.